This passage covers 26 T cell receptor beta chains from one sample sequenced in a study of blood T cell repertoires in COVID-19. Method: immunoSEQ multiplex PCR; TCRdb's copy keeps in-frame clones and lacks some. The sample holds more than 350,000 clones; 89% are singletons and the top ten take 3%. The sequencing input was peripheral blood. These receptors were obtained from a woman aged 25 to 39 with COVID-19, enrolled during active disease.

This clone was observed a few times. This chain connects TRBV29-1 to TRBJ2-1; D might be TRBD1 (5 bases). Trimming took off 3 bases at V and 2 bases at J, with 11 bases between the two ends. The CDR3 is 14 residues long. Germline CDR1 SQVTM, CDR2 ANQGSEA. For the CDR3, the DNA is TGCAGCGTTGATATGACAGTAGCCTACAATGAGCAGTTCTTC. Translated: CSVDMTVAYNEQFF.

This CDR3 is CASSSTRTGGANVLTF. The CDR3 coding sequence is TGTGCCAGCAGCTCTACTAGGACAGGGGGTGCCAACGTCCTGACTTTC. This chain links TRBV7-9 with TRBJ2-6, with TRBD1 matching 10 bases. Germline V gives CDR1 SEHNR, CDR2 FQNEAQ (reference sequence). This CDR3 has 16 amino acids. Trimming at V came to 4 bases and at J to 7 bases, leaving 7 bases not matched to a gene.

This clone came up a few times. As DNA, the CDR3 is TGCGCCAGCAGCCGGAGGTTCGGCAACCAAGAGACCCAGTACTTC. It encodes CASSRRFGNQETQYF. This chain joins TRBV5-1 and TRBJ2-5, with D tentatively TRBD2 (5 bases). Trimming shortened V by 4 bases and J by 0 bases, and 13 bases separated the two germline ends. Looked up from germline, CDR1 is SGHRS and CDR2 is YFSETQ. CDR3 length: 15 amino acids.

This clone is deemed medium-sized. The chain recombines TRBV4-1 with TRBJ2-1; TRBD2 matches 15 bases. The CDR3 spans 18 residues. Unmatched junction bases numbered 3, after V lost 1 base and J lost 2 bases. CDR1 and CDR2 (germline): MGHRA, YSYEKL. The CDR3 is CASSQGTSGRATYNEQFF. The DNA of the CDR3 is TGCGCCAGCAGCCAAGGGACTAGCGGGAGGGCCACCTACAATGAGCAGTTCTTC.

This clone was seen a single time. V usage is TRBV5-8 and J usage is TRBJ2-7; maybe TRBD1 (6 bases). Germline V lookup: CDR1 SGHTS, CDR2 YDEGEE. The V end was cut by 0 bases, the J end by 9 bases, with 25 bases between. This CDR3 contains 17 residues. The CDR3 sequence: CASSLGTGSYRESVQYF. The CDR3 region has the DNA TGTGCCAGCAGCTTGGGTACCGGATCCTACAGGGAATCAGTGCAGTACTTC.

A word on this clone: One junction end does not reproduce the germline sequence, and a read error may be involved. This CDR3 reads CATSERALDRGVEF. The CDR3 DNA follows: TGTGCCACCAGTGAGCGCGCCCTCGACAGGGGAGTGGAATTC. V gene TRBV24-1 combines with J gene TRBJ2-7; 8 bases match TRBD1. The CDR3 extends over 14 amino acids. From germline, CDR1 is KGHDR and CDR2 SFDVKD.

The rearrangement joins TRBV14 to TRBJ2-2; 11 nucleotides match TRBD2. The CDR3 has 17 amino acids. Per germline, CDR1 SGHDN and CDR2 FVKESK. J was trimmed by 5 bases and V by 3 bases; bases with no gene match: 8. The DNA of the CDR3 is TGTGCCAGCAGCCATGTAGCGGGGGGGCATCGGACCGGGGAGCTGTTTTTT. Amino acid sequence: CASSHVAGGHRTGELFF.

This chain links TRBV7-8 with TRBJ1-2, with D possibly TRBD1 on 6 matching bases. There are 16 residues in the CDR3. Per the germline V gene, CDR1 is SGHVS and CDR2 is FQNEAQ. V lost 0 bases and J 4 bases, leaving 15 bases between the germline ends. CDR3 nucleotides: TGTGCCAGCAGCTTAGCGAGGGGGGGCGCTAGCTATGGCTACACCTTC. Its translation: CASSLARGGASYGYTF.

Concerning this clone itself: Distinct nucleotide sequences in the sample also encode this CDR3. This chain connects TRBV27 to TRBJ2-7; weak D call: TRBD1 (6 bases). Trimming left V 0 bases short and J 3 bases short, with 6 bases between. This CDR3 has 13 residues. In germline, CDR1 is MNHEY, CDR2 SMNVEV (reference sequence). The CDR3 sequence: CASSLSGGYEQYF. The CDR3 DNA reads as TGTGCCAGCAGTTTATCAGGGGGCTACGAGCAGTACTTC.

This chain links TRBV3-1 (or the pseudogene TRBV3-2) with TRBJ1-4; 8 positions agree with TRBD1. CDR1 is LGHDT and CDR2 is YNNKEL in the germline V gene (reference sequence). CDR3 length equals 15 residues. J gave up 4 bases and V 6 bases, and 7 bases lay outside the gene matches. The CDR3 DNA is TGTGCCAGCAGAGCGACAGGGGACATTAATGAAAAACTGTTTTTT. It is translated as CASRATGDINEKLFF.

This chain uses TRBV5-1 with TRBJ2-3; 7 positions match TRBD1. The CDR3 runs 17 residues. The V segment lost 0 bases and the J segment 0 bases; nucleotides outside the gene matches: 7. Germline V gives CDR1 SGHRS, CDR2 YFSETQ. The CDR3 bases are TGCGCCAGCAGCTTGGGACCACAGGGGCTCAGCACAGATACGCAGTATTTT. This translates into CASSLGPQGLSTDTQYF.

The chain links TRBV15 to TRBJ2-5; no firm D call. Germline lookup yields CDR1 LNHNV and CDR2 YYDKDF (reference sequence). The CDR3 extends over 15 amino acids. Trimming pared 5 bases from V and 5 bases from J, leaving 18 bases between. This CDR3 is CATSLVSTSWETQYF. The CDR3 DNA reads as TGTGCCACCAGCCTCGTGTCCACTTCGTGGGAGACCCAGTACTTC. Variable domain in full (rest from reference TRBV15 and TRBJ2-5): DAMVIQNPRYQVTQFGKPVTLSCSQTLNHNVMYWYQQKSSQAPKLLFHYYDKDFNNEADTPDNFQSRRPNTSFCFLDIRSPGLGDTAMYLCATSLVSTSWETQYFGPGTRLLVL.

J is TRBJ1-3 and V is TRBV13; perhaps TRBD1 as D (6 bases). The CDR3 consists of 14 residues. Germline CDR1 PRHDT, CDR2 FYEKMQ (reference sequence). The V gene lost 5 bases and the J gene lost 4 bases, with 12 bases spanning the gap. The CDR3 protein is CASSPDRKGNTIYF. In DNA, the CDR3 is TGTGCCAGCAGCCCTGACAGGAAGGGAAACACCATATATTTT.

This rearrangement joins TRBV18 to TRBJ1-4, with D perhaps TRBD1 (5 bases). V was cut by 0 bases and J by 4 bases, with 6 bases left in between. Germline CDR1 and CDR2: KGHSH and LQKENI. This CDR3 has 14 amino acids. The CDR3 loop reads CASSPPGDNEKLFF. CDR3 nucleotides: TGTGCCAGCTCACCACCAGGGGATAATGAAAAACTGTTTTTT.

In regard to this clone: This specimen includes other DNA sequences encoding the same CDR3. The CDR3 nucleotides read TGTGCCAGCAGCTTAGTTGCGGGGGGGCCGGATACGCAGTATTTT. Residues: CASSLVAGGPDTQYF. This chain uses TRBV7-2 with TRBJ2-3; 9 bases match TRBD2. The J segment lost 6 bases and the V segment lost 1 base, leaving 5 bases of the junction unmatched. CDR1 is SGHTA and CDR2 is FQGNSA in the germline V gene. This CDR3 comprises 15 residues.

This rearrangement joins TRBV7-9 to TRBJ1-5; perhaps TRBD1 as D (6 bases). CDR1 and CDR2 (germline): SEHNR, FQNEAQ (reference sequence). Deletions cut 1 base from V and 1 base from J, with 20 bases between. This CDR3 is 19 amino acids long. CDR3 sequence reads: CASSLVGAELKESNQPQHF. CDR3 coding DNA: TGTGCCAGCAGCTTAGTGGGGGCAGAACTAAAGGAGAGCAATCAGCCCCAGCATTTT.

The J gene is TRBJ2-2, the V gene TRBV18; 9 positions match TRBD2. Germline loops: CDR1 KGHSH, CDR2 LQKENI. This CDR3 has 15 residues. Unmatched junction bases numbered 8, after V lost 2 bases and J lost 10 bases. CDR3 sequence (DNA): TGTGCCAGCTCACCAAGTTTAGCGGGGGAGCCGGAGCTGTTTTTT. Translation gives CASSPSLAGEPELFF.

This clone was recorded once. The chain combines TRBV11-3 with TRBJ2-3, with TRBD1 identical over 8 bases. The germline gives CDR1 SGHNT, CDR2 YENEEA. J gave up 4 bases and V 5 bases, and 5 bases lay outside the gene matches. The CDR3 totals 14 residues. The CDR3 spells CASSDRGSPDTQYF. In DNA, the CDR3 is TGTGCCAGCAGCGACAGGGGCTCCCCAGATACGCAGTATTTT.

This clone was seen a few times. The rearrangement joins TRBV10-1 to TRBJ1-1; no clear D. CDR1 and CDR2 from the germline V gene are WNHNN and SYGVQD (reference sequence). The CDR3 totals 14 residues. Trimming removed 2 bases from V and 6 bases from J, with 13 bases in between. The CDR3 loop is CASSEDNSQPEAFF. The CDR3 DNA sequence: TGCGCCAGCAGTGAGGACAATTCTCAACCTGAAGCTTTCTTT.

The chain carries TRBV6-4 and TRBJ1-1; D possibly corresponds to TRBD1 (6 bases). The CDR3 is 13 residues long. V lost 2 bases, J lost 5 bases, and 9 bases lay in between. Germline assignment: CDR1 MRHNA and CDR2 SNTAGT. Here the CDR3 reads CASSDARGTEAFF. CDR3 in DNA: TGTGCCAGCAGTGACGCCAGGGGTACTGAAGCTTTCTTT.

J is TRBJ2-7 and V is TRBV5-4; TRBD2 matches at 7 bases. Germline V lookup: CDR1 SGHNT, CDR2 YYREEE (reference sequence). CDR3 length: 17 amino acids. J lost 6 bases, V lost 6 bases, and 21 bases had no gene match. The CDR3 sequence: CASTDLSNSGLAGEQYF. The DNA for the CDR3 is TGTGCCAGCACGGATTTATCGAACTCCGGGTTAGCGGGCGAGCAGTACTTC. Looking up the rest from reference TRBV5-4 and TRBJ2-7 gives the full variable domain: ETGVTQSPTHLIKTRGQQVTLRCSSQSGHNTVSWYQQALGQGPQFIFQYYREEENGRGNFPPRFSGLQFPNYSSELNVNALELDDSALYLCASTDLSNSGLAGEQYFGPGTRLTVT.

The V call is TRBV11-3, the J call TRBJ1-3; D uncertain. This CDR3 comprises 13 residues. Germline CDR1 SGHNT, CDR2 YENEEA. Trimming shortened V by 4 bases and J by 1 base, and 5 bases separated the two germline ends. CDR3 protein: CASSWSSGNTIYF. Here the CDR3 DNA reads TGTGCCAGCAGCTGGAGTTCTGGAAACACCATATATTTT.

This rearrangement joins TRBV3-1 (or the pseudogene TRBV3-2) to TRBJ2-3; 7 positions agree with TRBD2. Germline V gene lookup returns CDR1 LGHDT and CDR2 YNNKEL (reference sequence). V lost 5 bases, J lost 4 bases, and 18 bases stayed unmatched. The CDR3 consists of 18 residues. The CDR3 is CASSKGSASGWVADTQYF. The DNA for the CDR3 is TGTGCCAGCAGCAAGGGGTCGGCTAGCGGATGGGTGGCAGATACGCAGTATTTT.

This chain links TRBV6-5 with TRBJ1-2; the D is unclear. V shed 5 bases and J shed 7 bases, with 17 bases lying between them. The CDR3 totals 14 residues. CDR1 and CDR2 (germline): MNHEY, SVGAGI. The CDR3 is CASSRHSGGSGYTF. The CDR3 DNA follows: TGTGCCAGCAGTAGGCACAGCGGCGGTAGTGGCTACACCTTC.

This chain joins TRBV6-2 or TRBV6-3 and TRBJ2-5, with TRBD2 identical over 10 bases. The CDR3 spans 14 residues. From germline, CDR1 is MNHEY and CDR2 SVGEGT. Trimming cost V 6 bases and J 3 bases; bases outside gene matches: 4. As DNA, the CDR3 is TGTGCCAGCAGCGTACTAGCGGGGAAAGAGACCCAGTACTTC. It codes for CASSVLAGKETQYF.

The gene calls are TRBV24-1 and TRBJ2-3; 11 nucleotides line up with TRBD1. The CDR3 loop spans 18 amino acids. Germline values: CDR1 KGHDR, CDR2 SFDVKD. Unmatched junction bases numbered 8, after V lost 4 bases and J lost 0 bases. The CDR3 spells CATSDPDRGRGSTDTQYF. The CDR3 region has the DNA TGTGCCACCAGTGACCCGGACAGGGGGCGGGGGAGCACAGATACGCAGTATTTT.